One sample yielded the 27 T cell receptor beta chains listed below, sequenced in a study of vaccination effects on CD4 cells after COVID-19. Antigen-specific CD4+ T cells expanded by the ViraFEST assay with viral peptide pools were then sequenced. Scientists isolated CD4+ T cells after a roughly 10-day culture period ended. Vaccine recipients had no previous SARS-CoV-2 infection; their nucleocapsid antibodies were negative. Sequenced by immunoSEQ multiplex PCR; TCRdb stores in-frame clones only, minus some. The data show around 71,000 clones, approximately 79% seen once. Their antigen targets remain unknown. The sample here was CD4+ T cells from PBMCs cultured with HCoV-OC43 spike peptides, taken before COVID-19 vaccination. Subset here: HCoV-OC43 spike overlapping peptide pool stimulation. All receptors come from a human donor who received a COVID-19 vaccine.

The chain joins TRBV12-3 or TRBV12-4 to TRBJ2-2; D uncertain. The length of the CDR3 is 12 residues. The V and J ends lost 10 bases and 1 base respectively, with 7 bases between them. The DNA of the CDR3 is TGTGCCAACAAGAAGAACACCGGGGAGCTGTTTTTT. Its protein is CANKKNTGELFF.

The rearrangement uses TRBV4-1 and TRBJ2-4; D gene ambiguous. V lost 4 bases and J lost 0, with 10 bases in between. The CDR3 covers 15 residues. CDR1 and CDR2 from the germline V gene are MGHRA and YSYEKL. The CDR3 spells CASSPLPLAKNIQYF. CDR3 nucleotide sequence: TGCGCCAGCAGCCCATTACCGCTAGCCAAAAACATTCAGTACTTC.

The rearrangement uses TRBV5-1 and TRBJ2-5, with D unclear. V was cut by 4 bases and J by 5 bases, with 15 bases left in between. This CDR3 spans 14 amino acids. Germline V CDR1 and CDR2: SGHRS, YFSETQ. CDR3 in DNA: TGCGCCAGCAGCCTGAGTGTAATCGGGGAGACCCAGTACTTC. This sequence encodes CASSLSVIGETQYF. Full variable domain (rest looked up from reference TRBV5-1 and TRBJ2-5): KAGVTQTPRYLIKTRGQQVTLSCSPISGHRSVSWYQQTPGQGLQFLFEYFSETQRNKGNFPGRFSGRQFSNSRSEMNVSTLELGDSALYLCASSLSVIGETQYFGPGTRLLVL.

The sample holds one count of this clone. This chain joins TRBV5-1 and TRBJ1-1; possibly TRBD1 for D (5 bases). The CDR3 is made up of 14 amino acids. V gave up 6 bases and J gave up 1 base, with 13 bases separating them. Per the germline V gene, CDR1 is SGHRS and CDR2 is YFSETQ. The CDR3 DNA is TGCGCCAGCACCCCTGGGGGGTCGAACACTGAAGCTTTCTTT. It encodes CASTPGGSNTEAFF.

The CDR3 nucleotides read TGCGCCAGCAGTGAGTCAGGGGGGGGGTACACTGAAGCTTTCTTT. Translating gives CASSESGGGYTEAFF. This chain joins TRBV10-2 and TRBJ1-1; D is perhaps TRBD1 (6 bases). The V end was cut by 0 bases, the J end by 3 bases, with 11 bases between. In germline, CDR1 is WSHSY, CDR2 SAAADI. CDR3 size: 15 residues.

The rearrangement links TRBV19 to TRBJ1-1; 7 bases align to TRBD1. The CDR3 extends over 15 amino acids. With V trimmed by 2 bases and J by 0 bases, 3 bases remained unmatched. Germline CDR1 LNHDA, CDR2 SQIVND (reference sequence). The CDR3 DNA follows: TGTGCCAGTAGTATAACAGGGGCTATGAACACTGAAGCTTTCTTT. Protein: CASSITGAMNTEAFF.

The chain uses TRBV19 and TRBJ2-2; TRBD2 matches 10 bases. The CDR3 spans 17 residues. Trimming removed 1 base from V and 6 bases from J; junction bases left unmatched: 8. Germline V CDR1 and CDR2: LNHDA, SQIVND (reference sequence). CDR3 DNA sequence: TGTGCCAGTAGTATAGCCCTTCTAGCGGGGGCCCCCGGGGAGCTGTTTTTT. This codes for CASSIALLAGAPGELFF. The full variable domain, in which reference TRBV19 and TRBJ2-2 provide the parts outside the CDR3, is DGGITQSPKYLFRKEGQNVTLSCEQNLNHDAMYWYRQDPGQGLRLIYYSQIVNDFQKGDIAEGYSVSREKKESFPLTVTSAQKNPTAFYLCASSIALLAGAPGELFFGEGSRLTVL.

This clone was counted once. This chain joins TRBV3-1 (or the pseudogene TRBV3-2) and TRBJ2-7, with TRBD1 matching 7 bases. The CDR3 totals 13 residues. The V segment lost 6 bases and the J segment 6 bases; nucleotides outside the gene matches: 8. Germline values: CDR1 LGHDT, CDR2 YNNKEL (reference sequence). This chain's CDR3 is CASSRDRVGEQYV. CDR3 sequence (DNA): TGTGCCAGCAGTCGTGACAGGGTCGGCGAGCAGTACGTC.

The J gene is TRBJ2-5, the V gene TRBV14; TRBD2 aligns across 7 bases. Germline-derived CDR1 and CDR2 are SGHDN and FVKESK. Trimming took 3 bases from V and 1 from J; bases not matched to a gene: 8. This CDR3 spans 16 amino acids. CDR3 in amino acids: CASSQLAARIQETQYF. CDR3 bases: TGTGCCAGCAGCCAGCTAGCGGCGCGAATCCAAGAGACCCAGTACTTC.

For the CDR3, the DNA is TGTGCCAGCAGGCCAGGGGGCTGGTACAATGAGCAGTTCTTC. This sequence encodes CASRPGGWYNEQFF. The chain recombines TRBV27 with TRBJ2-1; 8 bases match TRBD1. V shed 6 bases, J shed 4 bases, and the junction held 5 bases outside the gene matches. There are 14 residues in the CDR3. Germline CDR1 and CDR2: MNHEY and SMNVEV (reference sequence).

In this sample, this clone turned up a few times. The chain is built from TRBV3-1 (or the pseudogene TRBV3-2) and TRBJ2-3, with 9 bases that match TRBD2. Germline V gene data show CDR1 as LGHDT and CDR2 as YNNKEL (reference sequence). J was trimmed by 5 bases and V by 2 bases; bases with no gene match: 5. This CDR3 contains 15 residues. The CDR3: CASSQFSGGRDTQYF. CDR3 DNA: TGTGCCAGCAGCCAATTCAGCGGGGGGCGAGATACGCAGTATTTT.

The chain combines TRBV2 with TRBJ1-2, with D perhaps matching TRBD1 (5 bases). V was clipped by 4 bases and J by 3 bases, with 9 bases between them. Germline V gives CDR1 SNHLY, CDR2 FYNNEI. The CDR3 runs to 13 residues. The CDR3, as DNA: TGTGCCAGCAGTGTATCACAGGACTATGGCTACACCTTC. This sequence encodes CASSVSQDYGYTF.

This chain joins TRBV7-5 and TRBJ1-2; the table's D call TRBD1 went unverified against the DNA. TRBV7-5 is a pseudogene. CDR3 length equals 18 residues. The CDR3 DNA is TGTGCCAGAAGCTTAGTGGACAGGGTGCCCCGAGAAAGCTATGGCTACACCTTC. It is translated as CARSLVDRVPRESYGYTF.

The rearrangement links TRBV5-5 to TRBJ2-2; the D gene is possibly TRBD1 (6 bases). Trimming shortened V by 5 bases and J by 3 bases, and 11 bases separated the two germline ends. From germline, CDR1 is SGHKS and CDR2 YYEKEE (reference sequence). The CDR3 totals 14 residues. The chain's CDR3 is CASRTGADTGELFF. CDR3 coding DNA: TGTGCCAGCAGGACAGGTGCGGACACCGGGGAGCTGTTTTTT.

The rearrangement joins TRBV3-1 (or the pseudogene TRBV3-2) to TRBJ2-3, with D possibly being TRBD2 (7 bases). The CDR3 contains 16 residues. Looked up from germline, CDR1 is LGHDT and CDR2 is YNNKEL (reference sequence). V gave up 4 bases and J gave up 2 bases, with 16 bases separating them. CDR3 region: CASSPFRGGPTDTQYF. CDR3 nucleotides: TGTGCCAGCAGCCCCTTTAGGGGGGGGCCCACAGATACGCAGTATTTT.

The chain recombines TRBV6-5 with TRBJ1-5; D gene uncertain. This CDR3 has 14 amino acids. Germline CDR1 reads MNHEY; CDR2 reads SVGAGI. Trimming removed 6 bases from V and 8 bases from J, with 17 bases in between. This CDR3 reads CASSSSPSGEPQHF. The CDR3 DNA reads TGTGCCAGCAGCTCAAGCCCGAGTGGGGAGCCCCAGCATTTT.

The J gene is TRBJ1-1, the V gene TRBV19; the match to TRBD1 covers 8 bases. J gave up 3 bases and V 4 bases, and 1 base lay outside the gene matches. The CDR3 runs to 13 residues. Germline-derived CDR1 and CDR2 are LNHDA and SQIVND (reference sequence). As DNA, the CDR3 is TGTGCCAGTAGTAAGGACAGGGACACTGAAGCTTTCTTT. Its protein product is CASSKDRDTEAFF.

J is TRBJ1-1 and V is TRBV9; tentative D call: TRBD1 (5 bases). Germline CDR1 and CDR2: SGDLS and YYNGEE. The CDR3 extends over 15 amino acids. The V end lost 4 bases, the J end lost 1 base, and 14 bases lay between the germline ends. CDR3 region: CASSRGQARNTEAFF. DNA of the CDR3: TGTGCCAGCAGCAGAGGACAAGCGAGGAACACTGAAGCTTTCTTT.

This clone appeared once. The chain carries TRBV7-2 and TRBJ2-2, with TRBD2 identical over 9 bases. This CDR3 region has 16 residues. Trimming removed 5 bases from V and 0 bases from J; junction bases left unmatched: 4. CDR1 SGHTA and CDR2 FQGNSA come from the germline V gene. The CDR3 DNA is TGTGCCAGCAGCCCTAGCGGGACATCGAACACCGGGGAGCTGTTTTTT. It encodes CASSPSGTSNTGELFF.

The chain recombines TRBV24-1 with TRBJ2-7, with TRBD1 matching over 8 bases. The J segment lost 0 bases and the V segment lost 0 bases, leaving 3 bases of the junction unmatched. Germline V gene lookup returns CDR1 KGHDR and CDR2 SFDVKD. The CDR3 is 16 amino acids. The CDR3 reads CATSDLETGASYEQYV. The CDR3 DNA sequence: TGTGCCACCAGTGATTTGGAGACAGGGGCCTCCTACGAGCAGTACGTC.

The chain uses TRBV18 and TRBJ1-1; D not resolved. Germline CDR1 KGHSH, CDR2 LQKENI. CDR3 length: 13 amino acids. V lost 3 bases and J 7 bases, leaving 12 bases between the germline ends. CDR3 in amino acids: CASSPVGFGEAFF. The CDR3, as DNA: TGTGCCAGCTCACCGGTAGGGTTTGGTGAAGCTTTCTTT.

The chain carries TRBV2 and TRBJ2-1, with TRBD1 matching over 7 bases. Germline loops: CDR1 SNHLY, CDR2 FYNNEI. The CDR3 contains 14 residues. V dropped 4 bases and J dropped 3; count of bases not matched to a gene: 3. CDR3: CASSGRTGYNEQFF. The CDR3 coding sequence is TGTGCCAGCAGTGGGCGGACAGGCTACAATGAGCAGTTCTTC.

This rearrangement joins TRBV7-3 to TRBJ2-2; D gene unclear. Germline assignment: CDR1 SGHTA and CDR2 FQGTGA. V dropped 0 bases and J dropped 0 bases, with 11 bases sitting between them. The CDR3 has 17 residues. This CDR3 reads CASSLTSPRSNTGELFF. The CDR3 DNA sequence: TGTGCCAGCAGCTTAACAAGTCCCAGATCGAACACCGGGGAGCTGTTTTTT.

The table lists this clone with a few counts. The chain is built from TRBV29-1 and TRBJ1-5, with D maybe TRBD1 (6 bases). V was clipped by 0 bases and J by 0 bases, with 18 bases between them. Germline V CDR1 and CDR2: SQVTM, ANQGSEA. The CDR3 consists of 18 residues. CDR3 sequence: CSVEDLMDRRYSNQPQHF. CDR3 sequence (DNA): TGCAGCGTTGAAGATCTAATGGACAGAAGATATAGCAATCAGCCCCAGCATTTT.

The chain is built from TRBV6-5 and TRBJ1-1, with TRBD1 matching 9 bases. Germline CDR1 reads MNHEY; CDR2 reads SVGAGI. CDR3 size: 12 residues. The DNA of the CDR3 is TGTACCAATGGTACAGGGGGCTCTGAAGCTTTCTTT. Translated: CTNGTGGSEAFF.

The chain uses TRBV20-1 and TRBJ2-5; D is possibly TRBD2 (5 bases). The CDR3 has 12 residues. Trimming shortened V by 3 bases and J by 3 bases, and 8 bases separated the two germline ends. Germline CDR1 reads DFQATT; CDR2 reads SNEGSKA (reference sequence). CDR3 DNA: TGCAGTGCTAGTTCGGGGAAAGAGACCCAGTACTTC. It yields the protein CSASSGKETQYF.

This clone was seen a single time. This chain uses TRBV4-3 with TRBJ1-6, with D uncertain. V was shortened by 0 bases and J by 6 bases, with 9 bases between the two germline ends. This CDR3 has 15 amino acids. Germline CDR1 LGHNA, CDR2 YSLEER. This CDR3 reads CASSQEGRGNSPLHF. The CDR3 nucleotides are TGCGCCAGCAGCCAAGAGGGCAGAGGTAATTCACCCCTCCACTTT.